The following is a TCR beta chain sequence with its context. Germline lookup yields CDR1 LNHDA and CDR2 SQIVND (reference sequence). This CDR3 has 17 residues. Trimming took 7 bases from V and 1 from J, leaving 22 bases between them. The sample is drawn from a study of blood T cell repertoires in COVID-19. Study processing details: Amplification of reference gene primers was used by the study to estimate nucleated cell counts. The method was immunoSEQ multiplex PCR; TCRdb's version includes in-frame clones alone and lacks a portion of them. D and trimming come from the DNA, and the V and J calls and clone size come from that table. The sample has about 80,000 clones; 80% to 90% are singletons.

Sequenced sample: peripheral blood. This receptor was taken from a woman older than 75 with acute or convalescent COVID-19. The rearrangement uses TRBV19 and TRBJ1-1; perhaps TRBD1 as D (5 bases). The CDR3, as DNA: TGTGCCAGTACTTCCGGGCACGAAGTGGGGGGGAACACTGAAGCTTTCTTT. Translated: CASTSGHEVGGNTEAFF. Full variable domain (rest looked up from reference TRBV19 and TRBJ1-1): DGGITQSPKYLFRKEGQNVTLSCEQNLNHDAMYWYRQDPGQGLRLIYYSQIVNDFQKGDIAEGYSVSREKKESFPLTVTSAQKNPTAFYLCASTSGHEVGGNTEAFFGQGTRLTVV.